This T cell receptor beta chain was profiled in a study of blood T cell repertoires in COVID-19. The assay was immunoSEQ multiplex PCR, and TCRdb's table has in-frame clones only and misses some. The data show roughly 69,000 clones, with approximately 79% seen just once and over 9% held by the top ten. This CDR3 region has 11 residues. The V end lost 10 bases, the J end lost 7 bases, and 8 bases lay between the germline ends. Germline values: CDR1 SGHTA, CDR2 FQGTGA. The sample consisted of peripheral blood. The TCR comes from a human donor in a cohort sampled during active COVID-19. V gene TRBV7-3 combines with J gene TRBJ2-6; D may be TRBD1 (6 bases). The CDR3 DNA is TGTGCCACCGGGACAGCCAACGTCCTGACTTTC. Encoded protein: CATGTANVLTF.